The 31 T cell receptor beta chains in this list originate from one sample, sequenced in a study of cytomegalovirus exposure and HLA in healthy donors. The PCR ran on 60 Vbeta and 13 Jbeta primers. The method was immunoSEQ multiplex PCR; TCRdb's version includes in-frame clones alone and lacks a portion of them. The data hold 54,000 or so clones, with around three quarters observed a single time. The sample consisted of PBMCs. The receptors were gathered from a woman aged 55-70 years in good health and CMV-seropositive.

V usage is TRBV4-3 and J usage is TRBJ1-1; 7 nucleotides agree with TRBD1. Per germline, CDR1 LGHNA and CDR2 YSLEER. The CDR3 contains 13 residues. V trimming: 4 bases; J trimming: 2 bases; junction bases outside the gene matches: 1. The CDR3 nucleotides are TGCGCCAGCAGCCGAGGGGGCAACACTGAAGCTTTCTTT. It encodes CASSRGGNTEAFF.

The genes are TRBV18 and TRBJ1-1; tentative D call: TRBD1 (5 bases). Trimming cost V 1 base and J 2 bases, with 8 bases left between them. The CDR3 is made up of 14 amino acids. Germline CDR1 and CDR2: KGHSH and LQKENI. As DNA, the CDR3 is TGTGCCAGCTCACCACAAGGGGTTAACACTGAAGCTTTCTTT. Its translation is CASSPQGVNTEAFF.

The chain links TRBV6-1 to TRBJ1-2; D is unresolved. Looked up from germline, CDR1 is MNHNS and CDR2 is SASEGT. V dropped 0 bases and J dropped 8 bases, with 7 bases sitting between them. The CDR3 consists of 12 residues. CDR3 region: CASSEAPGGYTF. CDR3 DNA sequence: TGTGCCAGCAGTGAAGCCCCAGGAGGCTACACCTTC.

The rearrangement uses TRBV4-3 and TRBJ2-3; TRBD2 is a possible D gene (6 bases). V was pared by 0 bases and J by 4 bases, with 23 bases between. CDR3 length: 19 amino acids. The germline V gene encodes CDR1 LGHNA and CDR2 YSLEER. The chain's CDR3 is CASSQDEVRGRVLADTQYF. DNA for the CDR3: TGCGCCAGCAGCCAAGATGAAGTGCGGGGTAGAGTGTTGGCAGATACGCAGTATTTT.

The CDR3, as DNA: TGCGCCAGCAGCCCAGCACAGGGGGCTGGTGAAAAACTGTTTTTT. It translates to CASSPAQGAGEKLFF. The V gene is TRBV4-3, the J gene TRBJ1-4, with TRBD1 identical over 9 bases. Germline-derived CDR1 and CDR2 are LGHNA and YSLEER. With V trimmed by 4 bases and J by 7 bases, 7 bases remained unmatched. This CDR3 spans 15 amino acids.

CDR3 protein: CASSLTGGVSSGYTF. The CDR3 region has the DNA TGTGCCAGCAGTCTGACAGGGGGCGTTAGTTCTGGCTACACCTTC. The V gene is TRBV2, the J gene TRBJ1-2, with TRBD1 matching over 10 bases. Per the germline V gene, CDR1 is SNHLY and CDR2 is FYNNEI. This CDR3 has 15 residues. The J segment lost 7 bases and the V segment lost 5 bases, leaving 10 bases of the junction unmatched. The full variable domain, with the rest looked up from reference TRBV2 and TRBJ1-2, is EPEVTQTPSHQVTQMGQEVILRCVPISNHLYFYWYRQILGQKVEFLVSFYNNEISEKSEIFDDQFSVERPDGSNFTLKIRSTKLEDSAMYFCASSLTGGVSSGYTFGSGTRLTVV.

The CDR3 sequence is CASSVLTSVGVNEQFF. CDR3 sequence (DNA): TGTGCCAGCAGCGTCCTGACTAGCGTGGGGGTCAATGAGCAGTTCTTC. This rearrangement joins TRBV9 to TRBJ2-1, with 8 positions matching TRBD2. Germline lookup yields CDR1 SGDLS and CDR2 YYNGEE. The CDR3 consists of 16 residues. Trimming removed 2 bases from V and 6 bases from J; junction bases left unmatched: 10.

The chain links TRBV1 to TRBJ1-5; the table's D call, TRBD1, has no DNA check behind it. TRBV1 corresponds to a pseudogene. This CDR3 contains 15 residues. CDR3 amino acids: CTSSQEDPSGQRERF. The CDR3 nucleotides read TGCACCAGCAGCCAAGAGGACCCCTCGGGACAGAGGGAGCGATTT.

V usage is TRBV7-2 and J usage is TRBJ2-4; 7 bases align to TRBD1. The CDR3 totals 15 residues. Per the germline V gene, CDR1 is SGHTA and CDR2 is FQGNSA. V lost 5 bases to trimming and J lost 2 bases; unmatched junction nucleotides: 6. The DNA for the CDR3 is TGTGCCAGCAGCCCCCAACAGGGGTCCAAAAACATTCAGTACTTC. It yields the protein CASSPQQGSKNIQYF.

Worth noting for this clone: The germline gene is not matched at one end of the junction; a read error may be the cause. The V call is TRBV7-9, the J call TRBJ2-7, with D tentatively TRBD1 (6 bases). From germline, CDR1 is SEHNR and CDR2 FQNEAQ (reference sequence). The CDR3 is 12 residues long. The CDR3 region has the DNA TGTTCCAGCAGCCCTACAGGGAACGAGCAGTACTTC. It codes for CSSSPTGNEQYF.

In DNA, the CDR3 is TGTGCCATCAGTCACCGTACTGCGGATACGCAGTATTTT. The encoded protein is CAISHRTADTQYF. V usage is TRBV10-3 and J usage is TRBJ2-3; the D is unclear. The length of the CDR3 is 13 residues. The ends were cut back, 5 bases at V and 6 bases at J, with 12 bases in the middle. In germline, CDR1 is ENHRY, CDR2 SYGVKD.

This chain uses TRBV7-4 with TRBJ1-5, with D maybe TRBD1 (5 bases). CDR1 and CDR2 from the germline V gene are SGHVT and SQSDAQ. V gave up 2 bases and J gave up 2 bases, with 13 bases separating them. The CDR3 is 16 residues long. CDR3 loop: CASSLMGEGGNQPQHF. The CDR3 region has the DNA TGTGCCAGCAGCTTAATGGGGGAGGGAGGCAATCAGCCCCAGCATTTT.

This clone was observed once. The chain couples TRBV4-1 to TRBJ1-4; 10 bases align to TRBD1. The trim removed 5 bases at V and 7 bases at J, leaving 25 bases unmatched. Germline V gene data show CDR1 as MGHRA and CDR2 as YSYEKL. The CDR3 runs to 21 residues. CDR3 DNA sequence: TGCGCCAGCAGCGCCGGCGGGGGGGCACGGGACAGGGGTCCGCTTTCTGAAAAACTGTTTTTT. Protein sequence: CASSAGGGARDRGPLSEKLFF.

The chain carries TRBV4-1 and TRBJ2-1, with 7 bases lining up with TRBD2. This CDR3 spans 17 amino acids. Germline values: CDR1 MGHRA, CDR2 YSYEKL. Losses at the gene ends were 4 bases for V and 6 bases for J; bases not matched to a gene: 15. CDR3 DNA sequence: TGCGCCAGCAGCCCGGCCCCGGGTTTGTGGGAGGGCAATGAGCAGTTCTTC. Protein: CASSPAPGLWEGNEQFF.

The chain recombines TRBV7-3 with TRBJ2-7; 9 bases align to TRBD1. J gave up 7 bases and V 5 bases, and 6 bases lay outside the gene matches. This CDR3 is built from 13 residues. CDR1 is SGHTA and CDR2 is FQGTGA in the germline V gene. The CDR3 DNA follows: TGTGCCAGCAGCCCGGGACAGGGTGGAGAGCAGTACTTC. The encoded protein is CASSPGQGGEQYF.

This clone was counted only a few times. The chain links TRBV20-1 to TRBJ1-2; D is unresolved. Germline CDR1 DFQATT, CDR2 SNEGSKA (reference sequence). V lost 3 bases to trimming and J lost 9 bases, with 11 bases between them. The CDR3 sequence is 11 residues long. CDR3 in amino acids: CSASPYSSYTF. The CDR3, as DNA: TGCAGTGCTAGCCCCTATAGTAGCTACACCTTC.

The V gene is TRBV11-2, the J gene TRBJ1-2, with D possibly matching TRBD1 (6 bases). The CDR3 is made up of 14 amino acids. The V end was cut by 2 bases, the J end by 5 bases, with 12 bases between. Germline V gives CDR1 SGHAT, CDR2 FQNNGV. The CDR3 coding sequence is TGTGCCAGCAGCTTACAGGGGCCGCATTATGGCTACACCTTC. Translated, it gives CASSLQGPHYGYTF.

The CDR3 loop reads CASSLGVAGGQETQYF. The CDR3 region has the DNA TGTGCCAGCAGCTTAGGCGTAGCGGGGGGGCAAGAGACCCAGTACTTC. The gene calls are TRBV5-5 and TRBJ2-5, with 11 positions matching TRBD2. The germline V gene encodes CDR1 SGHKS and CDR2 YYEKEE (reference sequence). Losses at the gene ends were 2 bases for V and 2 bases for J; bases not matched to a gene: 5. The CDR3 is 16 amino acids. Full variable domain (outside the CDR3, taken from reference TRBV5-5 and TRBJ2-5): DAGVTQSPTHLIKTRGQQVTLRCSPISGHKSVSWYQQVLGQGPQFIFQYYEKEERGRGNFPDRFSARQFPNYSSELNVNALLLGDSALYLCASSLGVAGGQETQYFGPGTRLLVL.

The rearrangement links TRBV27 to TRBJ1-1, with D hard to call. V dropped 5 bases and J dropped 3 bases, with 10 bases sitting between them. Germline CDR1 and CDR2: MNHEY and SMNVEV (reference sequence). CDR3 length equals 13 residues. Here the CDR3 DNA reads TGTGCCAGCAGTGACGCGGGTTACACTGAAGCTTTCTTT. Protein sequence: CASSDAGYTEAFF.

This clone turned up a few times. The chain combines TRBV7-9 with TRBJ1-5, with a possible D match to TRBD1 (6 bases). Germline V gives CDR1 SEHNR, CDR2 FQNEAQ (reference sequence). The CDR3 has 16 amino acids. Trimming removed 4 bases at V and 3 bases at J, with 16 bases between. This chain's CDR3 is CASSSNAGADNQPQHF. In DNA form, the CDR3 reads TGTGCCAGCAGCTCAAACGCAGGGGCGGACAATCAGCCCCAGCATTTT.

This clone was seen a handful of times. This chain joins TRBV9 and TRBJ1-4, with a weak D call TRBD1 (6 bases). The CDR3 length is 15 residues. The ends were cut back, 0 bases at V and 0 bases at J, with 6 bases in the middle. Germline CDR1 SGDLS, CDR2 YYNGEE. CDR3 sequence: CASSVGTATNEKLFF. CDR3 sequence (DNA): TGTGCCAGCAGCGTAGGGACAGCAACTAATGAAAAACTGTTTTTT.

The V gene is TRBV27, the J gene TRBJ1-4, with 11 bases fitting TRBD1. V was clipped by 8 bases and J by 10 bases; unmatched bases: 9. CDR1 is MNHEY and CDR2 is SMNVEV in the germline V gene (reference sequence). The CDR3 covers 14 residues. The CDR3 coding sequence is TGTGCCAGCGGCGGGACAGGGGGTTTGGGAAAACTGTTTTTT. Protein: CASGGTGGLGKLFF.

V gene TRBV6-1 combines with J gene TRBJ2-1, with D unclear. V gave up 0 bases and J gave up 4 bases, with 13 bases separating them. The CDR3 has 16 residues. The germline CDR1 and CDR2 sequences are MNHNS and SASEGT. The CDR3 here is CASSEARLLGYNEQFF. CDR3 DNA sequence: TGTGCCAGCAGTGAAGCGCGGTTACTTGGATACAATGAGCAGTTCTTC.

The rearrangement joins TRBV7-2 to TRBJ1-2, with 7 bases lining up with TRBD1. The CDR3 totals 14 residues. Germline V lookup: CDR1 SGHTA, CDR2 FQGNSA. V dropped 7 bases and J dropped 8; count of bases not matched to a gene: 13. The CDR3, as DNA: TGTGCCAGCACCCTAAAGGAGGGGGCGCGAGGCTACACCTTC. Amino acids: CASTLKEGARGYTF. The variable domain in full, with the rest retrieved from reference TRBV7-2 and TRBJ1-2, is GAGVSQSPSNKVTEKGKDVELRCDPISGHTALYWYRQSLGQGLEFLIYFQGNSAPDKSGLPSDRFSAERTGGSVSTLTIQRTQQEDSAVYLCASTLKEGARGYTFGSGTRLTVV.

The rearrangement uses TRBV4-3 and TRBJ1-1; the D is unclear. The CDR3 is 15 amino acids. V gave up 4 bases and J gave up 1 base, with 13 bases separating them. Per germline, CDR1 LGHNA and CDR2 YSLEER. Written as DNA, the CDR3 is TGCGCCAGCAGCCCGGAGCGGCTATGGAACACTGAAGCTTTCTTT. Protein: CASSPERLWNTEAFF.

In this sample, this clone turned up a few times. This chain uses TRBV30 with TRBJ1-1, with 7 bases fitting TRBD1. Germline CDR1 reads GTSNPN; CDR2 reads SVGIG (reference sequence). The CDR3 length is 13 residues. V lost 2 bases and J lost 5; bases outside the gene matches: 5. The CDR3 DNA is TGTGCCTGGAGTAAAGGGGGCGGAACTGAAGCTTTCTTT. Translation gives CAWSKGGGTEAFF.

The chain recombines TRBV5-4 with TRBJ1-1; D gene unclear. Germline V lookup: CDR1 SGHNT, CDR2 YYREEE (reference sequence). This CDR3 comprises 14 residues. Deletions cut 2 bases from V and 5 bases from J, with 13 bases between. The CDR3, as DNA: TGTGCCAGCAGCTTTGGGGAGGGTGCGACTGAAGCTTTCTTT. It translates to CASSFGEGATEAFF.

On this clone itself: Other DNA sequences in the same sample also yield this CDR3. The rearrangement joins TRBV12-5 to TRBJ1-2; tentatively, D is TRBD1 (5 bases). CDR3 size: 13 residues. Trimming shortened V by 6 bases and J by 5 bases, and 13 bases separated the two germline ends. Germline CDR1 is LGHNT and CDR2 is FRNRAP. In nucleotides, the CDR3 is TGTGCTAGTGGCTACGACAGCTTTTATGGCTACACCTTC. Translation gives CASGYDSFYGYTF.

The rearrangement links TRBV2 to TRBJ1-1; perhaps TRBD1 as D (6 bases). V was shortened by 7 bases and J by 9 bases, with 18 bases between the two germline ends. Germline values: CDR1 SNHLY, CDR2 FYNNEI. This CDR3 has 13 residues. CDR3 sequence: CASTLNREVKAFF. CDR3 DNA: TGTGCCAGCACCCTAAACAGGGAAGTTAAAGCTTTCTTT.

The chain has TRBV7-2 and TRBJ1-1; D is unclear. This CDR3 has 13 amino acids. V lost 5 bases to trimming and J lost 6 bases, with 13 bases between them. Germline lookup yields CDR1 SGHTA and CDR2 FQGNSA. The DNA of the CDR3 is TGTGCCAGCAGCCCACGTTTGGCGGCTGAAGCTTTCTTT. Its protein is CASSPRLAAEAFF.

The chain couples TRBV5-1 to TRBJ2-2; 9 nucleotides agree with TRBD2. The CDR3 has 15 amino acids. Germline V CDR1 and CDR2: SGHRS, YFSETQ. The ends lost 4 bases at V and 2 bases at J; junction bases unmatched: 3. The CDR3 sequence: CASSGSGGNTGELFF. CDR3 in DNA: TGCGCCAGCAGCGGTAGCGGGGGTAACACCGGGGAGCTGTTTTTT.